This T cell receptor beta chain was observed in a study of blood T cell repertoires in COVID-19. Study background: Sites across the United States, Italy and Spain contributed samples from acute and convalescent COVID-19. PBMCs, B-cell-depleted T cells, or T cells were the source of the cDNA or gDNA that made up the material.

Germline CDR1 SGHNT, CDR2 YENEEA. CDR3 length: 13 residues. The V segment lost 1 base and the J segment 6 bases; nucleotides outside the gene matches: 3. In the original processing: Amplification of reference gene primers provided the estimated nucleated cell counts. The protocol was immunoSEQ multiplex PCR, while the TCRdb copy is restricted to in-frame clones and leaves out a portion. V, J and clone size are those of that table, while D and trimming were read from the DNA. The sample yields about 14,000 clones, 80% to 90% seen once. What was sequenced was peripheral blood. V and J are TRBV11-3 and TRBJ2-7; TRBD1 aligns across 7 bases. The receptor comes from a woman between 45 and 65 years old with active or convalescent COVID-19. This chain's CDR3 is CASSLGEGAEQYF. The CDR3, as DNA: TGTGCCAGCAGCTTAGGCGAGGGGGCCGAGCAGTACTTC. The whole variable domain, filled in from reference TRBV11-3 and TRBJ2-7, reads EAGVVQSPRYKIIEKKQPVAFWCNPISGHNTLYWYLQNLGQGPELLIRYENEEAVDDSQLPKDRFSAERLKGVDSTLKIQPAELGDSAVYLCASSLGEGAEQYFGPGTRLTVT.